The 32 T cell receptor beta chains listed next were all sequenced from one sample in a study. MiXCR was run by TCRdb on the RT-PCR reads, yielding one entry per CDR3 protein. The sample carries about 680,000 distinct CDR3 sequences, approximately 15% recorded once. The source material was memory CD4+ T cells from blood. The receptors here all came from a female donor in good health, serving as a healthy control.

There are a few counts of this clonotype. The chain links TRBV20-1 to TRBJ1-2, with D unclear. Germline CDR1 and CDR2: DFQATT and SNEGSKA (reference sequence). The length of the CDR3 is 14 residues. V gave up 1 base and J gave up 4 bases, with 13 bases separating them. Here the CDR3 DNA reads TGCAGTGCTAGAGGGGTCGACTCCTCCTATGGCTACACCTTC. Protein product: CSARGVDSSYGYTF.

V gene TRBV5-1 combines with J gene TRBJ2-3; no definite D call. This CDR3 contains 14 residues. With 2 bases removed from V and 3 bases from J, the gap between germline ends came to 10 bases. The germline V gene encodes CDR1 SGHRS and CDR2 YFSETQ. The CDR3 here is CASSFQEATDTQYF. The CDR3 coding sequence is TGCGCCAGCAGCTTCCAAGAGGCGACAGATACGCAGTATTTT.

This clonotype was picked up a small number of times. CDR3 loop: CASSPGQGWTF. CDR3 sequence (DNA): TGTGCCAGCAGCCCAGGACAGGGATGGACCTTC. The V gene is TRBV7-9, the J gene TRBJ1-2; 8 nucleotides align to TRBD1. V shed 5 bases, J shed 14 bases, and the junction held 7 bases outside the gene matches. Germline V gene lookup returns CDR1 SEHNR and CDR2 FQNEAQ (reference sequence). This CDR3 region has 11 residues.

In its sample, this clonotype was seen many times. The rearrangement joins TRBV4-3 to TRBJ2-2; the D is unclear. V dropped 0 bases and J dropped 3 bases, with 8 bases sitting between them. Germline values: CDR1 LGHNA, CDR2 YSLEER. The CDR3 has 15 residues. CDR3 loop: CASSQEKPYTGELFF. CDR3 sequence (DNA): TGCGCCAGCAGCCAAGAGAAGCCCTACACCGGGGAGCTGTTTTTT.

At least ten counts were recorded for this clonotype. The rearrangement links TRBV5-1 to TRBJ1-2; D is ambiguous. Germline loops: CDR1 SGHRS, CDR2 YFSETQ. V lost 3 bases, J lost 3 bases, and 9 bases lay in between. CDR3 length equals 13 residues. The DNA of the CDR3 is TGCGCCAGCAGCTATCGAGAGGACTATGGCTACACCTTC. Protein product: CASSYREDYGYTF.

Only a few counts were recorded for this clonotype. The J gene is TRBJ2-7, the V gene TRBV20-1; the match to TRBD1 covers 11 bases. The J segment lost 5 bases and the V segment lost 6 bases, leaving 12 bases of the junction unmatched. The CDR3 loop spans 15 amino acids. CDR1 is DFQATT and CDR2 is SNEGSKA in the germline V gene (reference sequence). Here the CDR3 reads CSAQFWDRGINEQYF. The CDR3 coding sequence is TGCAGTGCGCAGTTTTGGGACAGGGGGATCAACGAGCAGTACTTC.

The gene calls are TRBV10-2 and TRBJ1-4; 10 bases map to TRBD1. Trimming at V came to 6 bases and at J to 6 bases, leaving 4 bases not matched to a gene. From germline, CDR1 is WSHSY and CDR2 SAAADI. There are 14 residues in the CDR3. CDR3 loop: CASSAGTGDEKLFF. For the CDR3, the DNA is TGCGCCAGCAGCGCCGGGACAGGGGATGAAAAACTGTTTTTT.

There are many counts of this clonotype. This chain connects TRBV3-1 to TRBJ2-7; D unclear. The V gene's germline CDR1 is LGHDT and CDR2 YNNKEL (reference sequence). The CDR3 is 11 residues long. Trimming stripped 3 bases from V and 3 bases from J, with 3 bases between. The CDR3 DNA is TGTGCCAGCAGCCAGGGCTACGAGCAGTACTTC. Protein sequence: CASSQGYEQYF.

This clonotype was counted ten times or more. This chain uses TRBV10-3 with TRBJ1-2, with a tentative D call TRBD1 (6 bases). V lost 3 bases and J lost 5, with 10 bases in between. Germline V gene lookup returns CDR1 ENHRY and CDR2 SYGVKD. The CDR3 runs 13 residues. This chain's CDR3 is CAISDIQGYGYTF. The CDR3 bases are TGTGCCATCAGTGATATTCAGGGGTATGGCTACACCTTC.

This rearrangement joins TRBV7-3 to TRBJ2-3; no definite D call. Trimming removed 4 bases at V and 5 bases at J, with 10 bases between. The CDR3 is made up of 13 amino acids. Germline V gene sequence: CDR1 SGHTA, CDR2 FQGTGA. As DNA, the CDR3 is TGTGCCAGCAGCTGGAGTTTACGAGATACGCAGTATTTT. As protein: CASSWSLRDTQYF. The full variable domain, in which reference TRBV7-3 and TRBJ2-3 provide the parts outside the CDR3, is GAGVSQTPSNKVTEKGKYVELRCDPISGHTALYWYRQSLGQGPEFLIYFQGTGAADDSGLPNDRFFAVRPEGSVSTLKIQRTERGDSAVYLCASSWSLRDTQYFGPGTRLTVL.

This clonotype was detected only a few times. The V call is TRBV11-2, the J call TRBJ2-2, with unresolved D. This CDR3 spans 13 amino acids. CDR1 is SGHAT, CDR2 FQNNGV, per germline. The V and J ends lost 6 bases and 3 bases respectively, with 8 bases between them. This CDR3 reads CASRVIYTGELFF. For the CDR3, the DNA is TGTGCCAGCAGAGTCATATACACCGGGGAGCTGTTTTTT.

The gene calls are TRBV7-9 and TRBJ1-5; D may be TRBD1 (5 bases). Trimming took off 3 bases at V and 5 bases at J, with 17 bases between the two ends. This CDR3 spans 16 amino acids. The V gene's germline CDR1 is SEHNR and CDR2 FQNEAQ (reference sequence). The CDR3 DNA is TGTGCCAGCAGCTTCGCACGAGGGACGGGCGATCAGCCCCAGCATTTT. Protein: CASSFARGTGDQPQHF.

The CDR3 loop is CASSTLAGNYEQYF. CDR3 bases: TGTGCCAGCAGCACACTAGCGGGAAACTACGAGCAGTACTTC. The chain recombines TRBV6-2 or TRBV6-3 with TRBJ2-7; the match to TRBD2 covers 10 bases. Trimming removed 6 bases from V and 3 bases from J; junction bases left unmatched: 5. The germline V gene encodes CDR1 MNHEY and CDR2 SVGEGT. The CDR3 spans 14 residues.

The rearrangement joins TRBV6-4 to TRBJ2-2, with D perhaps assigned TRBD1 or TRBD2 (5 bases each). Germline values: CDR1 MRHNA, CDR2 SNTAGT. The V end was cut by 6 bases, the J end by 1 base, with 15 bases between. The CDR3 has 16 residues. The CDR3 spells CASRRVGTGNTGELFF. In DNA, the CDR3 is TGTGCCAGCAGGAGGGTCGGGACGGGGAACACCGGGGAGCTGTTTTTT.

The V and J genes are TRBV27 and TRBJ2-1; D is possibly TRBD1 or TRBD2 (6 bases each). The CDR3 is 13 amino acids. Germline loops: CDR1 MNHEY, CDR2 SMNVEV (reference sequence). Trimming pared 9 bases from V and 6 bases from J, leaving 15 bases between. The CDR3 nucleotides read TGTGCCAGTCGGAGGGGGAGGCTCAATGAGCAGTTCTTC. It codes for CASRRGRLNEQFF.

The chain couples TRBV15 to TRBJ1-1, with no clear D. V was pared by 4 bases and J by 3 bases, with 9 bases between. The CDR3 loop spans 13 amino acids. CDR1 is LNHNV and CDR2 is YYDKDF in the germline V gene (reference sequence). CDR3 sequence: CATSIQEYTEAFF. The CDR3 nucleotides are TGTGCCACCAGCATCCAGGAGTACACTGAAGCTTTCTTT.

This chain links TRBV7-2 with TRBJ1-5; D not certain. Per germline, CDR1 SGHTA and CDR2 FQGNSA. V dropped 0 bases and J dropped 6 bases, with 12 bases sitting between them. The length of the CDR3 is 15 residues. DNA for the CDR3: TGTGCCAGCAGCTTAGCGGCGTCAGGCCTTCAGCCCCAGCATTTT. Translating gives CASSLAASGLQPQHF.

This chain links TRBV15 with TRBJ1-1; no clear D gene. Germline V gene sequence: CDR1 LNHNV, CDR2 YYDKDF (reference sequence). The CDR3 has 15 amino acids. V lost 1 base and J lost 1, with 10 bases in between. CDR3 nucleotide sequence: TGTGCCACCAGCAGAGGGGTTTCAGGGAACACTGAAGCTTTCTTT. It translates to CATSRGVSGNTEAFF. The complete variable domain, with remaining parts taken from reference TRBV15 and TRBJ1-1, reads DAMVIQNPRYQVTQFGKPVTLSCSQTLNHNVMYWYQQKSSQAPKLLFHYYDKDFNNEADTPDNFQSRRPNTSFCFLDIRSPGLGDTAMYLCATSRGVSGNTEAFFGQGTRLTVV.

This clonotype was seen repeatedly, ten times or more. The CDR3: CASRPNLAGSYEQYF. DNA for the CDR3: TGTGCCAGCAGACCCAACCTAGCGGGATCCTACGAGCAGTACTTC. The chain has TRBV6-5 and TRBJ2-7, with 9 bases lining up with TRBD2. This CDR3 comprises 15 residues. V trimming: 6 bases; J trimming: 1 base; junction bases outside the gene matches: 7. Germline loops: CDR1 MNHEY, CDR2 SVGAGI.

This clonotype occurred a few times. The CDR3 DNA follows: TGTGCCAGCGGGACGAGCCCCGATGAGCAGTTCTTC. Translating it yields CASGTSPDEQFF. The gene calls are TRBV7-3 and TRBJ2-1; D is possibly TRBD1 or TRBD2 (5 bases each). CDR1 is SGHTA, CDR2 FQGTGA, per germline. Between the trimmed V and J ends, which lost 8 bases and 8 bases, there was a span of 13 bases. This CDR3 has 12 amino acids.

This rearrangement joins TRBV7-9 to TRBJ1-2; D perhaps matches TRBD1 (6 bases). CDR3 size: 18 residues. Looked up from germline, CDR1 is SEHNR and CDR2 is FQNEAQ (reference sequence). Trimming cost V 1 base and J 2 bases, with 20 bases left between them. The CDR3: CASSLGQGPLLPNYGYTF. For the CDR3, the DNA is TGTGCCAGCAGCTTAGGGCAGGGGCCTCTCCTCCCCAACTATGGCTACACCTTC.

The sample holds a few counts of this clonotype. This rearrangement joins TRBV27 to TRBJ2-2; weak D call: TRBD1 (6 bases). Trimming shortened V by 2 bases and J by 0 bases, and 10 bases separated the two germline ends. The CDR3 has 16 amino acids. Germline CDR1 and CDR2: MNHEY and SMNVEV (reference sequence). The CDR3 bases are TGTGCCAGCAGTTTAGGTAGGACAGCGAACACCGGGGAGCTGTTTTTT. This gives the protein CASSLGRTANTGELFF.

This clonotype occurred a few times. The CDR3 nucleotides are TGTGCCAGCAGTAAGGACAGGGGTTTGACCGGGGAGCTGTTTTTT. Translating gives CASSKDRGLTGELFF. J is TRBJ2-2 and V is TRBV28; 9 bases match TRBD1. The CDR3 contains 15 residues. J lost 5 bases, V lost 5 bases, and 6 bases had no gene match. The germline CDR1 and CDR2 sequences are MDHEN and SYDVKM. The full variable domain, completed using reference TRBV28 and TRBJ2-2, is DVKVTQSSRYLVKRTGEKVFLECVQDMDHENMFWYRQDPGLGLRLIYFSYDVKMKEKGDIPEGYSVSREKKERFSLILESASTNQTSMYLCASSKDRGLTGELFFGEGSRLTVL.

This clonotype was counted a few times. The chain recombines TRBV5-5 with TRBJ1-5; 7 positions match TRBD1. Germline V gene sequence: CDR1 SGHKS, CDR2 YYEKEE (reference sequence). After removal of 2 bases from V and 7 bases from J, the junction contained 9 bases not matched to a gene. This CDR3 has 15 residues. The CDR3 nucleotides read TGTGCCAGCAGCTTAACTGGGGACAGAACCCAGCCCCAGCATTTT. Its protein is CASSLTGDRTQPQHF.

At least ten counts were recorded for this clonotype. The chain combines TRBV27 with TRBJ2-7; the D is unclear. V shed 6 bases and J shed 0 bases, with 21 bases lying between them. Germline V gene data show CDR1 as MNHEY and CDR2 as SMNVEV (reference sequence). The CDR3 extends over 17 amino acids. CDR3 region: CASSLTLAVPGSYEQYF. The CDR3 bases are TGTGCCAGCAGCCTAACCTTAGCTGTACCTGGCTCCTACGAGCAGTACTTC.

The chain recombines TRBV6-6 with TRBJ2-3; D is unresolved. Trimming took 7 bases from V and 0 from J, leaving 8 bases between them. CDR1 is MNHNY, CDR2 SVGAGI, per germline (reference sequence). The length of the CDR3 is 13 residues. DNA of the CDR3: TGTGCCAGCACCACCCCGAGCACAGATACGCAGTATTTT. It codes for CASTTPSTDTQYF.

V and J are TRBV5-1 and TRBJ1-2; 7 positions match TRBD1. Per the germline V gene, CDR1 is SGHRS and CDR2 is YFSETQ. There are 14 residues in the CDR3. J lost 5 bases, V lost 2 bases, and 6 bases had no gene match. CDR3 loop: CASSLLLQGYGYTF. Written as DNA, the CDR3 is TGCGCCAGCAGCTTACTTCTACAGGGGTATGGCTACACCTTC.

This clonotype has a handful of counts. V is TRBV15 and J is TRBJ1-1, with D possibly TRBD1 on 5 matching bases. CDR3 size: 12 residues. Germline V gives CDR1 LNHNV, CDR2 YYDKDF (reference sequence). V dropped 0 bases and J dropped 11 bases, with 10 bases sitting between them. The CDR3 DNA reads as TGTGCCACCAGCAGAGACCAGGGATTCGCTTTCTTT. Protein product: CATSRDQGFAFF.

This clonotype was seen a handful of times. V is TRBV27 and J is TRBJ1-2; 8 nucleotides agree with TRBD1. The CDR3 covers 16 residues. Germline trimming cut 1 base from V and 8 bases from J; bases unmatched to any gene: 12. The germline V gene encodes CDR1 MNHEY and CDR2 SMNVEV (reference sequence). CDR3 bases: TGTGCCAGCAGTTTATTCGGACAGGGAGGCTCGGGGGGCTACACCTTC. Protein sequence: CASSLFGQGGSGGYTF.

This clonotype was seen ten or more times. The chain carries TRBV20-1 and TRBJ1-2, with D unresolved. This CDR3 has 11 amino acids. The ends were cut back, 0 bases at V and 8 bases at J, with 7 bases in the middle. Germline CDR1 and CDR2: DFQATT and SNEGSKA (reference sequence). The CDR3 DNA is TGCAGTGCTAGAGATGAAGCAGGCTACACCTTC. Translation gives CSARDEAGYTF.

The J gene is TRBJ1-5, the V gene TRBV28, with D hard to call. The germline V gene encodes CDR1 MDHEN and CDR2 SYDVKM. The CDR3 consists of 16 residues. Trimming removed 3 bases at V and 2 bases at J, with 14 bases between. As DNA, the CDR3 is TGTGCCAGCAGTTTTTTAGGCAGCCGTGGCAATCAGCCCCAGCATTTT. Translated: CASSFLGSRGNQPQHF.

The genes are TRBV2 and TRBJ1-5; no firm D call. Germline V gene lookup returns CDR1 SNHLY and CDR2 FYNNEI. The CDR3 covers 13 residues. V lost 7 bases and J 3 bases, leaving 10 bases between the germline ends. Here the CDR3 reads CASMIQANQPQHF. In DNA form, the CDR3 reads TGTGCCAGCATGATTCAGGCCAATCAGCCCCAGCATTTT.